These 24 T cell receptor beta chains were sequenced from one sample in a study of radiotherapy plus CTLA-4 blockade in lung cancer. Measured with immunoSEQ multiplex PCR; TCRdb has only the in-frame clones, and not every one. The profile shows 35,000 to 40,000 clones, approximately 86% of them singletons. The sequences come from peripheral blood, collected from a patient treated with radiotherapy plus ipilimumab. Receptors originate from a human donor with non-small cell lung cancer whose response to radiotherapy plus ipilimumab could not be evaluated.

The CDR3 region is CASSNMLGLGDETQYF. The CDR3 bases are TGTGCCAGCAGCAACATGCTCGGCCTAGGTGATGAGACCCAGTACTTC. The chain is built from TRBV7-9 and TRBJ2-5, with unresolved D. The V gene's germline CDR1 is SEHNR and CDR2 FQNEAQ (reference sequence). CDR3 length equals 16 residues. The V and J ends lost 5 bases and 5 bases respectively, with 21 bases between them.

This chain joins TRBV6-6 and TRBJ2-5; 9 positions match TRBD1. The V segment lost 5 bases and the J segment 7 bases; nucleotides outside the gene matches: 2. This CDR3 region has 12 residues. From germline, CDR1 is MNHNY and CDR2 SVGAGI (reference sequence). The CDR3 protein is CASSPDRGTQYF. The CDR3 nucleotides read TGTGCCAGCAGTCCGGACAGGGGGACCCAGTACTTC.

The chain recombines TRBV5-4 with TRBJ2-1, with a possible D match to TRBD1 (5 bases). This CDR3 spans 16 amino acids. CDR1 is SGHNT and CDR2 is YYREEE in the germline V gene (reference sequence). The germline V and J ends were trimmed by 0 bases and 0 bases, with 10 bases remaining between them. This chain's CDR3 is CASSLVQGLSYNEQFF. In DNA, the CDR3 is TGTGCCAGCAGCTTGGTGCAGGGTCTCTCCTACAATGAGCAGTTCTTC.

The rearrangement links TRBV10-3 to TRBJ1-1; TRBD1 aligns across 9 bases. Losses at the gene ends were 6 bases for V and 2 bases for J; bases not matched to a gene: 4. CDR1 and CDR2 from the germline V gene are ENHRY and SYGVKD. This CDR3 has 14 residues. CDR3 DNA: TGTGCCATCAGCCGGACAGGGGATAACACTGAAGCTTTCTTT. It yields the protein CAISRTGDNTEAFF.

The sample holds one count of this clone. The rearrangement uses TRBV7-9 and TRBJ2-1; no firm D call. The CDR3 has 14 amino acids. Germline lookup yields CDR1 SEHNR and CDR2 FQNEAQ (reference sequence). Between the trimmed V and J ends, which lost 6 bases and 5 bases, there was a span of 14 bases. The DNA for the CDR3 is TGTGCCAGCAGGGAGCTACTGTACGACAATGAGCAGTTCTTC. This codes for CASRELLYDNEQFF.

This chain uses TRBV2 with TRBJ2-7, with D possibly TRBD2 on 7 matching bases. The germline V gene encodes CDR1 SNHLY and CDR2 FYNNEI. Trimming left V 11 bases short and J 6 bases short, with 20 bases between. The CDR3 runs to 13 residues. CDR3 DNA: TGTGCCGGAGCGGCCCGCGGGGGCGGCGAGCAGTACTTC. Protein product: CAGAARGGGEQYF. The whole variable domain, remainder taken from reference TRBV2 and TRBJ2-7, is EPEVTQTPSHQVTQMGQEVILRCVPISNHLYFYWYRQILGQKVEFLVSFYNNEISEKSEIFDDQFSVERPDGSNFTLKIRSTKLEDSAMYFCAGAARGGGEQYFGPGTRLTVT.

This clone was seen a few times. This chain connects TRBV18 to TRBJ1-4; 10 bases fit TRBD1. The CDR3 is made up of 16 amino acids. Losses at the gene ends were 6 bases for V and 8 bases for J; bases not matched to a gene: 12. Per the germline V gene, CDR1 is KGHSH and CDR2 is LQKENI. The CDR3, as DNA: TGTGCCAGCTCGGATACGGGGGACAGGGGAGGCGAAAAACTGTTTTTT. Translated, it gives CASSDTGDRGGEKLFF.

V is TRBV6-6 and J is TRBJ1-2; D not resolved. This CDR3 has 13 amino acids. CDR1 and CDR2 (germline): MNHNY, SVGAGI (reference sequence). V gave up 6 bases and J gave up 4 bases, with 12 bases separating them. This CDR3 is CASREERSYGYTF. DNA for the CDR3: TGTGCCAGCAGGGAAGAGCGTTCCTATGGCTACACCTTC.

The rearrangement links TRBV10-1 to TRBJ2-1; 9 positions agree with TRBD1. V shed 5 bases and J 3 bases; nucleotides not matched to a gene: 5. CDR1 is WNHNN and CDR2 is SYGVQD in the germline V gene (reference sequence). CDR3 length equals 15 residues. CDR3 coding DNA: TGCGCCAGCAGTCTTGGACAGGGGATCTACAATGAGCAGTTCTTC. Its translation: CASSLGQGIYNEQFF.

The CDR3 spells CATSRFGQGASTDTQYF. In DNA, the CDR3 is TGTGCCACCAGCAGATTTGGACAGGGGGCTAGCACAGATACGCAGTATTTT. This sequence joins TRBV15 and TRBJ2-3; 11 positions match TRBD1. Germline V gene data show CDR1 as LNHNV and CDR2 as YYDKDF (reference sequence). With 2 bases clipped from V and 0 bases from J, the junction kept 4 bases outside the gene matches. The CDR3 extends over 17 amino acids.

The V and J genes are TRBV5-1 and TRBJ2-2; maybe TRBD2 (5 bases). Germline lookup yields CDR1 SGHRS and CDR2 YFSETQ. V shed 3 bases and J shed 4 bases, with 16 bases lying between them. The length of the CDR3 is 16 residues. CDR3 nucleotides: TGCGCCAGCAGCTGGAGTCTCGGGAAAGGCACCGGGGAGCTGTTTTTT. Translated, it gives CASSWSLGKGTGELFF.

This chain's CDR3 is CASSSGGTGGYNEQFF. DNA for the CDR3: TGTGCCAGCAGCTCAGGGGGGACAGGGGGCTACAATGAGCAGTTCTTC. The chain employs TRBV7-2 and TRBJ2-1, with 11 positions matching TRBD1. CDR1 and CDR2 from the germline V gene are SGHTA and FQGNSA. This CDR3 region has 16 residues. V lost 4 bases and J lost 3; bases outside the gene matches: 5.

The rearrangement joins TRBV5-6 to TRBJ2-2; D is uncertain. The germline gives CDR1 SGHDT, CDR2 YYEEEE. The CDR3 covers 11 residues. The germline V and J ends were trimmed by 4 bases and 13 bases, with 11 bases remaining between them. The CDR3 here is CASSVAGPLFF. The CDR3 DNA is TGTGCCAGCAGCGTCGCTGGCCCGCTGTTTTTT. The whole variable domain, filled in from reference TRBV5-6 and TRBJ2-2, reads DAGVTQSPTHLIKTRGQQVTLRCSPKSGHDTVSWYQQALGQGPQFIFQYYEEEERQRGNFPDRFSGHQFPNYSSELNVNALLLGDSALYLCASSVAGPLFFGEGSRLTVL.

This clone was recorded once. The chain combines TRBV5-1 with TRBJ1-2, with 12 bases lining up with TRBD1. V trimming: 4 bases; J trimming: 4 bases; junction bases outside the gene matches: 5. The CDR3 covers 15 residues. Germline V gene sequence: CDR1 SGHRS, CDR2 YFSETQ. DNA for the CDR3: TGCGCCAGCAGCACCCGGGACAGGGGGCCCTATGGCTACACCTTC. Amino acids: CASSTRDRGPYGYTF.

This clone was recorded a few times. V usage is TRBV11-3 and J usage is TRBJ2-5, with TRBD1 matching 12 bases. Germline CDR1 and CDR2: SGHNT and YENEEA. This CDR3 comprises 16 residues. J was trimmed by 4 bases and V by 1 base; bases with no gene match: 4. In nucleotides, the CDR3 is TGTGCCAGCAGCTTAGGGGACAGGGGGCCGAGAGAGACCCAGTACTTC. It codes for CASSLGDRGPRETQYF.

This clone was seen more than once but under ten times. CDR3 protein: CASGGGQGHVRETQYF. The CDR3 region has the DNA TGCGCCAGCGGGGGGGGACAGGGACACGTCCGGGAGACCCAGTACTTC. The chain carries TRBV4-1 and TRBJ2-5; 9 nucleotides align to TRBD1. CDR3 length equals 16 residues. With V trimmed by 8 bases and J by 5 bases, 15 bases remained unmatched. Germline loops: CDR1 MGHRA, CDR2 YSYEKL.

The count of this clone is one. The genes are TRBV7-2 and TRBJ1-2; TRBD1 aligns across 9 bases. CDR3 length: 13 residues. Germline CDR1 is SGHTA and CDR2 is FQGNSA. Trimming took 5 bases from V and 4 from J; bases not matched to a gene: 2. The CDR3: CASSEGQGYGYTF. The CDR3 bases are TGTGCCAGCAGCGAGGGACAGGGCTATGGCTACACCTTC.

The rearrangement links TRBV7-2 to TRBJ2-4, with 8 nucleotides matching TRBD1. The CDR3 has 14 amino acids. Germline V lookup: CDR1 SGHTA, CDR2 FQGNSA. The V segment lost 3 bases and the J segment 3 bases; nucleotides outside the gene matches: 1. CDR3 region: CASSLTGDKNIQYF. CDR3 in DNA: TGTGCCAGCAGCTTGACAGGGGACAAAAACATTCAGTACTTC.

The rearrangement uses TRBV10-2 and TRBJ2-6, with D maybe TRBD1 (6 bases). The CDR3 runs 16 residues. Germline lookup yields CDR1 WSHSY and CDR2 SAAADI. V lost 3 bases and J lost 1, with 10 bases in between. CDR3 sequence: CASSDLQGSGANVLTF. CDR3 bases: TGCGCCAGCAGTGACCTGCAGGGGTCTGGGGCCAACGTCCTGACTTTC.

The chain recombines TRBV5-6 with TRBJ2-1, with 7 bases lining up with TRBD2. The CDR3 has 14 amino acids. CDR1 and CDR2 (germline): SGHDT, YYEEEE. Germline trimming cut 1 base from V and 7 bases from J; bases unmatched to any gene: 5. The CDR3 region is CASSLIAGGNEQFF. CDR3 coding DNA: TGTGCCAGCAGCTTGATAGCGGGTGGGAATGAGCAGTTCTTC.

The genes are TRBV5-1 and TRBJ2-1; D possibly corresponds to TRBD1 (6 bases). Germline lookup yields CDR1 SGHRS and CDR2 YFSETQ. V dropped 0 bases and J dropped 9 bases, with 28 bases sitting between them. The CDR3 totals 19 residues. This chain's CDR3 is CASSLVGRRTASGKVEQFF. The CDR3 DNA reads as TGCGCCAGCAGCTTGGTGGGCCGAAGGACAGCGTCTGGTAAGGTTGAGCAGTTCTTC.

The chain is built from TRBV28 and TRBJ1-4, with TRBD1 matching over 9 bases. V dropped 7 bases and J dropped 5; count of bases not matched to a gene: 8. There are 15 residues in the CDR3. Germline assignment: CDR1 MDHEN and CDR2 SYDVKM. The CDR3 bases are TGTGCCAGCAACCCAACCGGGACAGGGAATGAAAAACTGTTTTTT. This codes for CASNPTGTGNEKLFF.

The J gene is TRBJ1-4, the V gene TRBV28; D is perhaps TRBD1 (6 bases). This CDR3 is 14 amino acids long. Looked up from germline, CDR1 is MDHEN and CDR2 is SYDVKM. Trimming stripped 6 bases from V and 4 bases from J, with 12 bases between. The CDR3 protein is CASSLQGFNEKLFF. The DNA of the CDR3 is TGTGCCAGCAGCTTACAGGGCTTTAATGAAAAACTGTTTTTT.

The chain joins TRBV4-2 to TRBJ2-2; 10 bases match TRBD1. Germline CDR1 is LGHNA and CDR2 is YNFKEQ. V shed 4 bases and J 6 bases; nucleotides not matched to a gene: 20. This CDR3 has 20 residues. CDR3 sequence reads: CASSRQSPGQGLGFAGELFF. The CDR3 nucleotides are TGTGCCAGCAGCCGCCAATCTCCGGGACAGGGGCTTGGGTTTGCCGGGGAGCTGTTTTTT.